One sample yielded the 27 T cell receptor beta chains listed below, sequenced in a study of blood T cell repertoires in COVID-19. TCRdb's copy holds only in-frame clones and misses some; the assay was immunoSEQ multiplex PCR. The sample shows approximately 260,000 clones, around 86% of them seen only once. The sample consisted of PBMCs or T cells enriched from blood (not recorded which). The receptors come from a woman in her forties with acute COVID-19.

The chain recombines TRBV9 with TRBJ2-1; 10 bases align to TRBD2. This CDR3 has 15 amino acids. V was pared by 2 bases and J by 7 bases, with 6 bases of the junction left unmatched. Looked up from germline, CDR1 is SGDLS and CDR2 is YYNGEE. The DNA of the CDR3 is TGTGCCAGCAGCGTGTGGGGGACTAGCGCAAATGAGCAGTTCTTC. The encoded protein is CASSVWGTSANEQFF. Variable domain in full (rest from reference TRBV9 and TRBJ2-1): DSGVTQTPKHLITATGQRVTLRCSPRSGDLSVYWYQQSLDQGLQFLIQYYNGEERAKGNILERFSAQQFPDLHSELNLSSLELGDSALYFCASSVWGTSANEQFFGPGTRLTVL.

The chain is built from TRBV20-1 and TRBJ2-6; D possibly corresponds to TRBD2 (6 bases). Trimming cost V 5 bases and J 8 bases, with 7 bases left between them. Looked up from germline, CDR1 is DFQATT and CDR2 is SNEGSKA (reference sequence). This CDR3 contains 11 residues. CDR3 region: CSARGSNVLTF. The DNA for the CDR3 is TGCAGTGCTCGGGGGTCCAACGTCCTGACTTTC.

The chain recombines TRBV7-6 with TRBJ2-7, with 13 bases identical to TRBD2. Trimming removed 5 bases from V and 4 bases from J; junction bases left unmatched: 5. CDR1 is SGHVS and CDR2 is FNYEAQ in the germline V gene. This CDR3 contains 15 residues. CDR3 residues: CASSMGLAGLYEQYF. CDR3 coding DNA: TGTGCCAGCAGCATGGGACTAGCGGGACTATACGAGCAGTACTTC.

The chain carries TRBV30 and TRBJ2-2; D uncertain. Germline CDR1 reads GTSNPN; CDR2 reads SVGIG (reference sequence). This CDR3 has 13 amino acids. The V and J ends lost 3 bases and 1 base respectively, with 6 bases between them. The CDR3 DNA reads TGTGCCTGGAGGCAGGTGAACACCGGGGAGCTGTTTTTT. It yields the protein CAWRQVNTGELFF.

The chain couples TRBV29-1 to TRBJ2-5; the match to TRBD1 covers 7 bases. J lost 3 bases, V lost 8 bases, and 6 bases had no gene match. Germline V gene lookup returns CDR1 SQVTM and CDR2 ANQGSEA. The CDR3 is made up of 12 amino acids. CDR3 nucleotides: TGCAGCCACATACAGGGGAAAGAGACCCAGTACTTC. This sequence encodes CSHIQGKETQYF.

The V gene is TRBV5-1, the J gene TRBJ2-7; TRBD1 matches 9 bases. Germline V gene data show CDR1 as SGHRS and CDR2 as YFSETQ. V lost 4 bases and J lost 2; bases outside the gene matches: 4. The CDR3 extends over 14 amino acids. In nucleotides, the CDR3 is TGCGCCAGCAGCGCCGGGACAGGGACCTACGAGCAGTACTTC. This translates into CASSAGTGTYEQYF.

J is TRBJ1-1 and V is TRBV2, with D unresolved. Trimming cost V 7 bases and J 3 bases, with 12 bases left between them. The CDR3 is 13 amino acids. Germline V gives CDR1 SNHLY, CDR2 FYNNEI. The CDR3 nucleotides are TGTGCCAGCATTGGGGAGCTGCACACTGAAGCTTTCTTT. This translates into CASIGELHTEAFF.

This chain joins TRBV15 and TRBJ2-7; D possibly corresponds to TRBD2 (6 bases). Germline lookup yields CDR1 LNHNV and CDR2 YYDKDF (reference sequence). V was trimmed by 1 base and J by 2 bases, leaving 9 bases between them. The length of the CDR3 is 14 residues. The CDR3 loop is CATSRVGGTYEQYF. The CDR3 DNA sequence: TGTGCCACCAGCAGAGTCGGGGGAACCTACGAGCAGTACTTC.

This clone was counted once. The V gene is TRBV11-3, the J gene TRBJ2-6, with D possibly TRBD1 on 6 matching bases. Trimming took off 5 bases at V and 4 bases at J, with 12 bases between the two ends. CDR1 and CDR2 from the germline V gene are SGHNT and YENEEA. The CDR3 length is 15 residues. CDR3: CASSTYRAGANVLTF. The CDR3 bases are TGTGCCAGCAGCACCTACAGGGCCGGGGCCAACGTCCTGACTTTC.

This chain links TRBV21-1 with TRBJ1-4. TRBV21-1 is termed a pseudogene. This CDR3 contains 18 residues. CDR3 in amino acids: CASSNRGKRLATNEKLFF. The CDR3 nucleotides read TGTGCCAGCAGCAACCGAGGAAAGCGGCTTGCAACTAATGAAAAACTGTTTTTT.

This clone is a singleton in its sample. One end of the junction does not line up with germline, which may come from a read error. CDR3 sequence reads: CASSLAGSGSPETQYF. In DNA, the CDR3 is TGTGCCAGCAGCCTAGCCGGTAGCGGGAGTCCAGAGACCCAGTACTTC. The chain couples TRBV7-8 to TRBJ2-5, with 9 bases matching TRBD2. This CDR3 contains 16 residues. Germline V gene data show CDR1 as SGHVS and CDR2 as FQNEAQ.

The J gene is TRBJ2-7, the V gene TRBV19, with 7 bases fitting TRBD2. Germline V gene lookup returns CDR1 LNHDA and CDR2 SQIVND (reference sequence). J gave up 0 bases and V 1 base, and 6 bases lay outside the gene matches. The CDR3 has 16 residues. CDR3 DNA: TGTGCCAGTAGTATAGGAGTAGCGGGTTCCTCCTACGAGCAGTACTTC. Translating it yields CASSIGVAGSSYEQYF.

The chain has TRBV9 and TRBJ2-4; 15 bases agree with TRBD2. Trimming at V came to 4 bases and at J to 2 bases, leaving 16 bases not matched to a gene. Germline values: CDR1 SGDLS, CDR2 YYNGEE. The CDR3 covers 21 residues. The CDR3 DNA sequence: TGTGCCAGCAGCCTAACAGGACTAGCGGGAGGGCCGGTGTCGACCAAAAACATTCAGTACTTC. It is translated as CASSLTGLAGGPVSTKNIQYF. Drawing the rest from reference TRBV9 and TRBJ2-4, the complete variable domain is DSGVTQTPKHLITATGQRVTLRCSPRSGDLSVYWYQQSLDQGLQFLIQYYNGEERAKGNILERFSAQQFPDLHSELNLSSLELGDSALYFCASSLTGLAGGPVSTKNIQYFGAGTRLSVL.

This chain connects TRBV5-1 to TRBJ2-7; 8 nucleotides match TRBD2. Germline CDR1 reads SGHRS; CDR2 reads YFSETQ. There are 16 residues in the CDR3. The V and J ends lost 4 bases and 0 bases, in that order; junction bases with no gene match: 9. The CDR3 loop reads CASSPKVAGNSYEQYF. The CDR3 DNA is TGCGCCAGCAGCCCGAAGGTAGCGGGGAACTCCTACGAGCAGTACTTC.

V gene TRBV7-2 combines with J gene TRBJ2-1; weak D call: TRBD1 (5 bases). The CDR3 length is 14 residues. Germline assignment: CDR1 SGHTA and CDR2 FQGNSA. V was pared by 1 base and J by 7 bases, with 11 bases between. The CDR3 bases are TGTGCCAGCAGCTTAGAGGGGCTGCCGAATGAGCAGTTCTTC. The encoded protein is CASSLEGLPNEQFF.

This clone was recorded a few times. The chain recombines TRBV25-1 with TRBJ2-5; possibly TRBD2 for D (5 bases). The V and J ends lost 2 bases and 4 bases respectively, with 14 bases between them. This CDR3 contains 15 residues. Germline CDR1 and CDR2: MGHDK and SYGVNS. The CDR3 sequence is CASSEIRGPGETQYF. CDR3 in DNA: TGTGCCAGCAGTGAAATAAGAGGGCCTGGAGAGACCCAGTACTTC. Together with reference TRBV25-1 and TRBJ2-5, the CDR3 gives the full variable domain: EADIYQTPRYLVIGTGKKITLECSQTMGHDKMYWYQQDPGMELHLIHYSYGVNSTEKGDLSSESTVSRIRTEHFPLTLESARPSHTSQYLCASSEIRGPGETQYFGPGTRLLVL.

The chain carries TRBV2 and TRBJ2-3; 13 nucleotides line up with TRBD2. The J segment lost 4 bases and the V segment lost 7 bases, leaving 5 bases of the junction unmatched. The CDR3 runs 15 residues. The V gene's germline CDR1 is SNHLY and CDR2 FYNNEI. The CDR3 is CASKLAGGKADTQYF. The DNA of the CDR3 is TGTGCCAGCAAACTAGCGGGAGGGAAGGCAGATACGCAGTATTTT.

The chain employs TRBV7-8 and TRBJ1-4; D remains ambiguous. Deletions cut 2 bases from V and 8 bases from J, with 6 bases between. The CDR3 has 12 residues. Germline lookup yields CDR1 SGHVS and CDR2 FQNEAQ. CDR3: CASSLHEEKLFF. DNA of the CDR3: TGTGCCAGCAGCTTACATGAGGAAAAACTGTTTTTT.

This chain links TRBV6-5 with TRBJ1-5; no clear D. The CDR3 spans 15 residues. CDR1 is MNHEY and CDR2 is SVGAGI in the germline V gene. V was pared by 0 bases and J by 1 base, with 7 bases between. The CDR3 spells CASSYSFASNQPQHF. The DNA for the CDR3 is TGTGCCAGCAGTTACTCATTTGCGAGCAATCAGCCCCAGCATTTT.

The V gene is TRBV19, the J gene TRBJ1-1, with TRBD1 matching over 8 bases. The CDR3 is 16 residues long. Germline-derived CDR1 and CDR2 are LNHDA and SQIVND (reference sequence). V trimming: 4 bases; J trimming: 2 bases; junction bases outside the gene matches: 9. The DNA for the CDR3 is TGTGCCAGTAGTAGGCAGGGGGCTTCCTCAAACACTGAAGCTTTCTTT. Its protein product is CASSRQGASSNTEAFF. Variable domain in full (rest from reference TRBV19 and TRBJ1-1): DGGITQSPKYLFRKEGQNVTLSCEQNLNHDAMYWYRQDPGQGLRLIYYSQIVNDFQKGDIAEGYSVSREKKESFPLTVTSAQKNPTAFYLCASSRQGASSNTEAFFGQGTRLTVV.

V and J are TRBV9 and TRBJ1-1; no clear D gene. The CDR3 totals 13 residues. CDR1 is SGDLS and CDR2 is YYNGEE in the germline V gene. The V gene lost 3 bases and the J gene lost 4 bases, with 10 bases spanning the gap. The CDR3 spells CASSASLGTEAFF. In DNA form, the CDR3 reads TGTGCCAGCAGCGCCTCACTCGGCACTGAAGCTTTCTTT.

The chain joins TRBV7-3 to TRBJ2-5, with a possible D match to TRBD1 (5 bases). The germline V gene has CDR1 SGHTA and CDR2 FQGTGA. The CDR3 runs 14 residues. V was shortened by 5 bases and J by 2 bases, with 12 bases between the two germline ends. CDR3 protein: CASSPRVEQETQYF. Here the CDR3 DNA reads TGTGCCAGCAGCCCCAGGGTCGAACAAGAGACCCAGTACTTC.

This chain connects TRBV7-3 to TRBJ1-5, with 10 bases aligning to TRBD1. The CDR3 is 18 residues long. Trimming at V came to 2 bases and at J to 5 bases, leaving 12 bases not matched to a gene. Germline CDR1 reads SGHTA; CDR2 reads FQGTGA. The CDR3 spells CASSLQRTGGRPHQPQHF. The CDR3 bases are TGTGCCAGCAGCTTACAAAGGACAGGGGGTAGGCCTCATCAGCCCCAGCATTTT.

This clone was seen more than once but under ten times. The CDR3 region is CATSDPGQYYTGELFF. CDR3 in DNA: TGTGCCACCAGTGACCCGGGACAGTATTACACCGGGGAGCTGTTTTTT. The rearrangement links TRBV24-1 to TRBJ2-2; TRBD1 matches 7 bases. Germline CDR1 and CDR2: KGHDR and SFDVKD. After removal of 4 bases from V and 3 bases from J, the junction contained 7 bases not matched to a gene. The CDR3 sequence is 16 residues long.

This chain joins TRBV18 and TRBJ1-1; TRBD1 is a possible D gene (5 bases). The V and J ends lost 3 bases and 0 bases respectively, with 8 bases between them. The germline V gene has CDR1 KGHSH and CDR2 LQKENI. The CDR3 spans 14 residues. The DNA for the CDR3 is TGTGCCAGCTCACCGGGCAGGGTGAACACTGAAGCTTTCTTT. This translates into CASSPGRVNTEAFF.

V usage is TRBV24-1 and J usage is TRBJ2-1; D not certain. The CDR3 has 12 amino acids. The germline V gene has CDR1 KGHDR and CDR2 SFDVKD. Trimming cost V 7 bases and J 9 bases, with 12 bases left between them. The DNA of the CDR3 is TGTGCCACCAGCACTCCGCCCGGTGAGCAGTTCTTC. This encodes CATSTPPGEQFF.

The chain links TRBV5-4 to TRBJ1-2; TRBD1 is a possible D gene (5 bases). V was trimmed by 6 bases and J by 4 bases, leaving 7 bases between them. CDR1 and CDR2 (germline): SGHNT, YYREEE (reference sequence). CDR3 size: 11 residues. The CDR3 nucleotides read TGTGCCAGCAAGGGGATCTATGGCTACACCTTC. It encodes CASKGIYGYTF.